The T cell receptor (beta chain) described here comes from a study of blood T cell repertoires in COVID-19. Participants came from roughly 25 US areas, aged roughly 18 to 95 years. Membership in each cohort depended on participant-reported clinical history. The V and J ends lost 4 bases and 8 bases, in that order; junction bases with no gene match: 10. The CDR3 totals 14 residues. From germline, CDR1 is ENHRY and CDR2 SYGVKD. Authors' processing steps: Amplification of reference gene primers was used by the study to estimate nucleated cell counts. Profiled with immunoSEQ multiplex PCR; TCRdb holds only in-frame clones, not every one. V and J calls and clone size are given by that table; D and trimming were obtained from the DNA. The repertoire includes some 380,000 clones, roughly 88% of them detected once, and roughly 1.9% sits in the top ten.

The specimen sequenced was PBMCs or T cells enriched from blood (not recorded which). The receptor's source is a woman aged 40 to 50 with acute COVID-19. The chain uses TRBV10-3 and TRBJ1-2, with 7 bases aligning to TRBD1. The CDR3 DNA sequence: TGTGCCATCAGTGTCCAGACAGGGAATCGGGGCTACACCTTC. Its protein is CAISVQTGNRGYTF.